This TCR beta chain is drawn from a study of response to subunit inactivated influenza vaccine. Each CDR3 protein is one row after TCRdb ran MiXCR on the RT-PCR reads. The data show about 700,000 distinct CDR3 sequences, with about 15% seen just once and 7.5% to 8% held by the top ten. Study results and caveats: The authors put forward the suggestion that each seasonal influenza vaccination may bring in only a limited number of new T cells.

This clonotype was observed a handful of times. What it binds is not known. J was trimmed by 5 bases and V by 5 bases; bases with no gene match: 6. The CDR3 totals 14 residues. The V gene is TRBV12-3 or TRBV12-4, the J gene TRBJ2-7; 10 bases are shared with TRBD1. The TCR sequence derives from a man in his fifties or sixties who received an inactivated influenza vaccine. The starting material was PBMCs from blood, obtained 14 to 15 days before vaccination. As DNA, the CDR3 is TGTGCCAGCAGTGCAACCGGGACAGGGGACGAGCAGTACTTC. Amino acids: CASSATGTGDEQYF.